This is a list of T cell receptor beta chains from one sample in a study of blood T cell repertoires in COVID-19. Method: immunoSEQ multiplex PCR; TCRdb's copy keeps in-frame clones and lacks some. Altogether over 200,000 clones are present, roughly 88% being singletons, with the ten largest covering approximately 0.8%. Material for sequencing was peripheral blood. Receptor source: a woman aged 30 to 39 with acute or convalescent COVID-19. Both conserved end residues are part of each CDR3. A D gene is named only where the DNA matches it firmly. Size values are once, few and many counts, or a class for expanded clones, and some rows have none.

19,TRBD1,TRBJ1-5,-,TRBV7-2,CASSSTPGQAGYSNQPQHF,TGTGCCAGCAGCTCCACCCCGGGACAGGCGGGATATAGCAATCAGCCCCAGCATTTT
11,-,TRBJ2-1,-,TRBV5-5,CASSFENEQFF,TGTGCCAGCAGCTTCGAGAATGAGCAGTTCTTC
17,TRBD2,TRBJ2-2,-,TRBV18,CASSRSPPSGAPGELFF,TGTGCCAGCTCACGTTCGCCCCCTAGCGGGGCCCCCGGGGAGCTGTTTTTT
15,TRBD1,TRBJ2-3,-,TRBV7-6,CASARGPTWTDTQYF,TGTGCCAGCGCAAGGGGGCCTACCTGGACAGATACGCAGTATTTT
15,-,TRBJ2-3,few,TRBV25-1,CASTPSGSGTDTQYF,TGTGCCAGCACCCCGAGCGGAAGTGGCACAGATACGCAGTATTTT
14,TRBD1,TRBJ1-1,-,TRBV7-6,CASSRDRANTEAFF,TGTGCCAGCAGCAGAGACAGGGCCAACACTGAAGCTTTCTTT
16,-,TRBJ1-5,-,TRBV19,CASSPRGGQSNQPQHF,TGTGCCAGTAGTCCGAGGGGGGGGCAAAGCAATCAGCCCCAGCATTTT
14,TRBD1,TRBJ1-6,-,TRBV6-5,CASRYTGVVSPLHF,TGTGCCAGCAGATACACAGGGGTCGTTTCACCCCTCCACTTT
14,TRBD1,TRBJ1-1,-,TRBV30,CAWSLLQGYTEAFF,TGTGCCTGGAGTCTATTACAGGGGTACACTGAAGCTTTCTTT
16,TRBD2,TRBJ2-7,-,TRBV4-3,CASSQERTSGIYEQYF,TGCGCCAGCAGCCAAGAAAGGACTAGCGGGATATACGAGCAGTACTTC
14,-,TRBJ1-4,-,TRBV4-3,CASSEDYRNEKLFF,TGCGCCAGCAGCGAAGACTACAGAAACGAAAAACTGTTTTTT
15,TRBD2,TRBJ2-1,once,TRBV7-2,CASSWGLAGYNEQFF,TGTGCCAGCAGCTGGGGACTAGCGGGATACAATGAGCAGTTCTTC
18,TRBD2,TRBJ2-1,-,TRBV5-1,CASSRGGGASGSRNEQFF,TGCGCCAGCAGCCGCGGAGGGGGAGCTAGCGGGAGTCGCAATGAGCAGTTCTTC
15,TRBD2,TRBJ2-7,-,TRBV5-1,CASRSVGGPRYEQYF,TGCGCCAGCAGGTCGGTGGGAGGGCCCCGTTACGAGCAGTACTTC
16,-,TRBJ1-3,-,TRBV11-1,CASSLSPTNSGNTIYF,TGTGCCAGCAGCTTATCTCCGACAAACTCTGGAAACACCATATATTTT
15,TRBD1,TRBJ2-2,-,TRBV6-4,CASRGDRGLAGELFF,TGTGCCAGCAGGGGAGACAGGGGACTCGCCGGGGAGCTGTTTTTT
14,-,TRBJ1-5,-,TRBV11-2,CASSQDSSYQPQHF,TGTGCCAGCAGCCAGGACAGCTCCTATCAGCCCCAGCATTTT